This paragraph reports one TCR beta chain. The entry originates in a study of blood T cell repertoires in COVID-19. The wider study: Specimens from acute and convalescent COVID-19 originated in the United States, Italy and Spain.

CDR1 is MNHNY, CDR2 SVGAGI, per germline (reference sequence). Losses at the gene ends were 5 bases for V and 3 bases for J; bases not matched to a gene: 4. The CDR3 runs 14 residues. TCRdb keeps only in-frame clones here, not all; method: immunoSEQ multiplex PCR. The sample shows about 39,000 clones, 80% to 90% of them seen only once. The sequence derives from a man between 45 and 60 years old with active or convalescent COVID-19. The chain links TRBV6-6 to TRBJ2-1, with 7 bases lining up with TRBD2. Source material: peripheral blood. Written as DNA, the CDR3 is TGTGCCAGCAGTCCGGGCGGGAGCTACAATGAGCAGTTCTTC. Its protein is CASSPGGSYNEQFF.